This T cell receptor beta chain was found in a study of T-cell reconstitution after alpha-beta-depleted transplantation in children. Study-level results: One year after transplant, T-cell counts and diversity came mostly from newly produced T cells.

Unique molecular identifiers were incorporated into the prepared TCRbeta library. TCRdb re-derived calls from the PCR reads in MiXCR, one entry per CDR3 protein. This sample carries around 420,000 distinct CDR3 sequences, roughly 17% of them seen once, and the ten largest clones take roughly 29%. Trimming took off 4 bases at V and 0 bases at J, with 9 bases between the two ends. Germline lookup yields CDR1 MNHNS and CDR2 SASEGT. The CDR3 contains 15 residues. Turning to this clonotype: Its specificity is not known.

Source: PBMCs, mostly from graft donor cells, taken 360 days after TCRalphabeta/CD19-depleted stem cell transplant. The sequence was obtained from a boy in the first two years of life who had a stem cell transplant for Wiskott-Aldrich syndrome, so the T cells may come from the graft donor. The chain joins TRBV6-1 to TRBJ1-4; no clear D. The CDR3 loop is CASSAAGATNEKLFF. CDR3 nucleotides: TGTGCCAGCAGTGCCGCAGGTGCAACTAATGAAAAACTGTTTTTT.